This TCR beta chain was sequenced during a study of CD8 T cells in ankylosing spondylitis. Notes on the study in general: Ankylosing spondylitis blood appeared to be characterized by a TCR beta motif of about eight highly homologous variants. A subset of motif variants has previously been described in the synovial fluid and blood of reactive arthritis. Significantly higher representation of disease-linked clones was reported for matched ankylosing spondylitis synovial fluid.

This clonotype has at least ten counts. Its cognate antigen is unknown. Making use of molecular barcodes, quantitative 5'-RACE generated TCR beta libraries. A single record per CDR3 protein comes from TCRdb applying MiXCR to the 5' RACE reads. This table has about 24,000 distinct CDR3 sequences, 10% to 15% appearing once. The CDR3 length is 13 residues. Germline V gene sequence: CDR1 MNHNY, CDR2 SVGAGI (reference sequence). V lost 2 bases and J lost 5, with 10 bases in between. Sequencing input: blood. This receptor was identified in a male donor with ankylosing spondylitis or in good health (not recorded which). The chain is built from TRBV6-6 and TRBJ2-7; D is uncertain. The CDR3 region has the DNA TGTGCCAGCAGTTACAGTGGGGTCCACGAGCAGTACGTC. The encoded protein is CASSYSGVHEQYV.